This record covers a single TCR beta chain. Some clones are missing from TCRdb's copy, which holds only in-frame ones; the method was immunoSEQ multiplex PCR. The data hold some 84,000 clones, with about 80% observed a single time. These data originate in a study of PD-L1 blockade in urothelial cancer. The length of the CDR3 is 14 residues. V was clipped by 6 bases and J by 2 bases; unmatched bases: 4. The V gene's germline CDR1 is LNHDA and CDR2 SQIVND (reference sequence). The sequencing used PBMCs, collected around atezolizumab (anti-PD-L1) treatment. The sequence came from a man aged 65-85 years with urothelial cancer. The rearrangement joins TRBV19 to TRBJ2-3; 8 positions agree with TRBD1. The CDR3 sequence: CASRLGQDTDTQYF. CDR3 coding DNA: TGTGCCAGTAGGCTGGGACAGGACACAGATACGCAGTATTTT.